The TCR beta chain described here comes from a study of blood T cell repertoires in COVID-19. Germline V gene lookup returns CDR1 MNHEY and CDR2 SMNVEV (reference sequence). There are 14 residues in the CDR3. Trimming took off 6 bases at V and 1 base at J, with 10 bases between the two ends. Profiling relied on immunoSEQ multiplex PCR, and the TCRdb table lists in-frame clones only, not all of them. The table shows about 160,000 clones, with about 91% occurring only once. Sequenced material: peripheral blood. This chain joins TRBV27 and TRBJ1-3; D perhaps matches TRBD1 (6 bases). The TCR comes from a woman aged 55-69 years who had recovered from COVID-19. The CDR3 DNA reads TGTGCCAGCAGAGCAGGGGCTTCTGGAAACACCATATATTTT. Translating it yields CASRAGASGNTIYF.